Here is one TCR beta chain with its context. The clone's antigen remains unknown. Per-base qualities were not stored, and no clone one base away is much larger. The data are from a study of cytomegalovirus exposure and HLA in healthy donors (dated by TCRdb to the late 2010s). About the full investigation: An earlier analysis of several hundred of the donors reported about 300 Gb of sequence data and approximately 120 million unique TCR beta sequences obtained from some 170 million T cells. Roughly 310 gigabases of sequencing data and tens of millions of unique TCR sequences were included in an early release covering roughly 600 HLA-typed donors. The genetic ancestry cluster associated with self-reported Caucasian donors included roughly 84% of the approximately 400 genotyped donors. The study aimed to test whether signatures of past pathogen exposure could be identified by cataloging public T cell receptors. Using immunosequencing, the study profiled T cell repertoires from about 620 subjects and related those repertoires to cytomegalovirus serostatus. Besides the first cohort of 666 subjects, a separate validation cohort made up of 120 different subjects was used. To predict cytomegalovirus infection status, the study combined high-throughput TCR immunosequencing, statistical association of individual TCRs with disease status, and machine learning. A later analysis re-analyzed previously published TCR beta repertoires from roughly 600 donors and added high-resolution HLA genotyping to study TCR occurrence patterns. In the later analysis, no new phenotypic data were used to find candidate immune exposures; instead, reliance was placed on TCR beta sequences and their occurrence across donors. In an earlier analysis of a few hundred of the donors, high-throughput TCR beta sequencing was used to judge whether each TCR beta V gene segment behaved as functional or pseudogenic. Alongside the repertoire data, information on donor age, sex, ethnicity and CMV serostatus was compiled. A later genetic analysis took genome-wide SNP genotypes for about three fifths of the 666 donors and used that subset as a discovery cohort. Every repertoire in the discovery cohort had been generated on one and the same sequencing platform. Both class I and class II loci were covered by HLA typing, at four-digit resolution. Typing coverage differed by locus: A, B, C, DRB1 and DQB1 were typed in about 620-640 donors, DQA1 in approximately 520, DPA1 in around 580, and DPB1 in 472. Roughly 5 DR-DQ haplotypes were handled as single units for association and clustering because linkage in the cohort was strong. Among around 400 genotyped donors of the cohort, an average of roughly 230,000 unique TCR beta nucleotide sequences was sequenced per donor, of which about 18% were non-productive. The investigation overall reported the following: It was suggested by the authors that the approach could potentially be generalized to other disease states and immunological phenotypes. A cluster of highly shared sequence variants was judged likely to represent a technical artifact of the sequencing pipeline. The classifier was reported to diagnose cytomegalovirus status with high specificity and sensitivity in both the original and validation cohorts. The study listed around 160 TCR beta chains as associated with cytomegalovirus. Only TCR beta chains were sequenced in this cohort, and the absence of alpha or paired-chain data limited detectable features. CMV serostatus was the only immune exposure information available for the cohort. Most TCR sequences were observed very rarely across donors, whereas some public TCRs were present in many individuals. A further reported finding was that TCR beta sequences accurately predicted the HLA-A and HLA-B alleles for most subjects in the first cohort. Linkage disequilibrium might explain the correlated functional status among segregating V segments, but an unknown experimental factor could not be excluded. At a false discovery rate of 0.05, a later analysis linked 15,000 to 20,000 TCR beta sequences to specific HLA alleles. In a later analysis, TCR association rates were found to vary across HLA loci, with the most associated TCRs seen for DRB1 alleles and the fewest for HLA-C alleles. Because HLA typing was missing for some donors at each locus, association tests included only the typed subset. Because the 87-base-pair reads could not distinguish some IMGT-functional V segments, including TRBV6-2 and TRBV6-3, those segments were excluded. Sequencing depth was assumed to be roughly uniform across donors in the presence/absence analyses, though that assumption may not hold. In vitro tests confirmed that three of the cytomegalovirus-associated TCR beta chains recognize cytomegalovirus antigens. In an earlier analysis of around 600 of the donors, most TCR beta V segments appeared in productive rearrangements about 87% or about 30% of the time, broadly matching IMGT annotations. When HLA alleles, especially DR and DQ, strongly co-occurred, TCR associations were difficult to assign to individual alleles. In a later genetic analysis, a missense DCLRE1C variant was associated with V-gene and J-gene trimming of TCR beta chains, and the association was replicated in an independent cohort. A later analysis found that most CMV-associated TCR beta chains appeared HLA-restricted, with HLA associations seemingly driven largely by CMV exposure. Because counts were too low, some 17 rarely observed V segments, including chromosome 9 orphons, were left out of the earlier analysis of a few hundred of the donors. According to a later genetic analysis, donors in an Asian-associated ancestry cluster had fewer N-insertions in productive TCRs than the approximately 650-donor mean. In a later analysis, HLA-associated TCR beta chains showed more clonal expansion and lower generation probabilities than non-associated chains that were equally common. A later analysis reported that several top co-occurrence clusters appeared linked to parvovirus B19, influenza, CMV and Epstein-Barr virus.

Reading the germline V gene (reference sequence) gives CDR1 LNHDA and CDR2 SQIVND. Trimming accounts for 10 bases at V and 0 bases at J, while the number of junction bases matched to no gene is 3. From cysteine to phenylalanine, the CDR3 is 13 amino acids long. The sequence is cut down to CDR3 DNA, 39 bases in frame from base 1. Preparation of the library involved the immunoSEQ multiplex PCR assay. For the multiplex PCR, a mixture combining 60 forward primers for TCR Vbeta segments and 13 reverse primers for TCR Jbeta segments was used. The CDR3 region of rearranged TCR beta genes was amplified from genomic DNA by a multiplex PCR assay. Amplified TCR beta libraries were sequenced as 87-base-pair reads on the Illumina HiSeq System. The source study handled its data this way. A later analysis counted some 80 million unique TCR beta chains across the 670 or so repertoires, and 10 million to 11 million of these chains were shared by at least two donors. A nearest-neighbor algorithm error-corrected the raw reads and collapsed the reads into unique sequences, merging closely related sequences to remove PCR and sequencing errors. To assign V, D and J gene segments, CDR3 sequences were aligned to IMGT reference sequences. Each retained sequence needed at least a six-nucleotide match to both a V gene segment and a J gene segment. A rearrangement counted as productive if the CDR3 had no stop codons and remained in frame with V and J, and every other rearrangement counted as non-productive. CDR3 was defined by IMGT convention, running from the second conserved V-encoded cysteine to the conserved J-encoded phenylalanine. In an earlier analysis of around 570 of the donors, sequences lacking an unambiguous match to a single V gene segment were excluded. An earlier analysis of a few hundred of the donors called V segments functional above 56.7% productive rearrangements and segregating when the between-donor standard deviation exceeded 5%. To diagnose cytomegalovirus status from the catalog of TCR beta chain sequences, a statistical classification framework was built. V and J gene assignment, in a later analysis, came from comparing TCR nucleotide sequences with IMGT/GENE-DB human TR gene sequences. Using the TCRdist pipeline, a later analysis assigned CDR3 sequences along with most-parsimonious VDJ recombination scenarios. In a later analysis, each TCR beta chain was defined by its CDR3 amino acid sequence together with its V-gene family, and reads without a unique V-gene family were excluded. In a later analysis, approximately 590 highly shared, low-generation-probability nucleotide sequences were removed to address suspected cross-contamination and a sequencing artifact. A later analysis calculated a clonal expansion index for each public chain from normalized within-repertoire ranks of inferred template counts. In a later analysis, generation probabilities were computed with a VDJ recombination model fitted to out-of-frame rearrangements, and the resulting probabilities were checked against IGoR. Hypergeometric tests were used in a later analysis to score TCR-TCR, TCR-HLA and TCR-CMV co-occurrence, with a repertoire-size bias correction applied to the TCR pairs. In a later analysis, false discovery rates were estimated by permuting HLA or CMV assignments 20 times. In a later analysis, co-occurring TCRs were grouped using DBSCAN, with TCRdist sequence similarity added in when clustering inside HLA-allele-positive subsets. For co-occurrence clustering, repertoires with fewer than 30,000 or more than 120,000 public chains were excluded, along with several repertoires with anomalous nucleotide sharing. TCRdb mirrors the immuneACCESS table, restricted to in-frame sequences. Some clones are absent from its copies; in checked studies, under half trace to an unresolved V gene, and the reason for the others is unknown. The D gene and trimming were derived from the DNA, and the V and J assignments and clone size from that table. This sample is represented by 70,000 to 100,000 clones; just under 70% of them were singletons. The ten largest clones take up around 2.5% of the sample.

The cohort was made up of about 670 healthy bone marrow donors. Cohort members were all nominally healthy when sampled, although unrecorded immune exposures were likely present. The donor tested CMV seronegative and was one of the 352 seronegative cohort members. Each donor provided a peripheral blood sample, and peripheral blood mononuclear cells were used for TCR beta sequencing. Genomic DNA was extracted from the blood cell samples with the Qiagen DNeasy Blood Extraction Kit. Recombination joined TRBV19 with TRBJ2-3; TRBD1 matches 8 bases in the middle. The sequenced sample was PBMCs. The clonotype comes from a man aged 50 or older in good health and CMV-seronegative. For the CDR3, the sequence is CATGDRSTDTQYF. The DNA sequence is as follows: TGTGCCACTGGGGACAGGAGCACAGATACGCAGTATTTT.